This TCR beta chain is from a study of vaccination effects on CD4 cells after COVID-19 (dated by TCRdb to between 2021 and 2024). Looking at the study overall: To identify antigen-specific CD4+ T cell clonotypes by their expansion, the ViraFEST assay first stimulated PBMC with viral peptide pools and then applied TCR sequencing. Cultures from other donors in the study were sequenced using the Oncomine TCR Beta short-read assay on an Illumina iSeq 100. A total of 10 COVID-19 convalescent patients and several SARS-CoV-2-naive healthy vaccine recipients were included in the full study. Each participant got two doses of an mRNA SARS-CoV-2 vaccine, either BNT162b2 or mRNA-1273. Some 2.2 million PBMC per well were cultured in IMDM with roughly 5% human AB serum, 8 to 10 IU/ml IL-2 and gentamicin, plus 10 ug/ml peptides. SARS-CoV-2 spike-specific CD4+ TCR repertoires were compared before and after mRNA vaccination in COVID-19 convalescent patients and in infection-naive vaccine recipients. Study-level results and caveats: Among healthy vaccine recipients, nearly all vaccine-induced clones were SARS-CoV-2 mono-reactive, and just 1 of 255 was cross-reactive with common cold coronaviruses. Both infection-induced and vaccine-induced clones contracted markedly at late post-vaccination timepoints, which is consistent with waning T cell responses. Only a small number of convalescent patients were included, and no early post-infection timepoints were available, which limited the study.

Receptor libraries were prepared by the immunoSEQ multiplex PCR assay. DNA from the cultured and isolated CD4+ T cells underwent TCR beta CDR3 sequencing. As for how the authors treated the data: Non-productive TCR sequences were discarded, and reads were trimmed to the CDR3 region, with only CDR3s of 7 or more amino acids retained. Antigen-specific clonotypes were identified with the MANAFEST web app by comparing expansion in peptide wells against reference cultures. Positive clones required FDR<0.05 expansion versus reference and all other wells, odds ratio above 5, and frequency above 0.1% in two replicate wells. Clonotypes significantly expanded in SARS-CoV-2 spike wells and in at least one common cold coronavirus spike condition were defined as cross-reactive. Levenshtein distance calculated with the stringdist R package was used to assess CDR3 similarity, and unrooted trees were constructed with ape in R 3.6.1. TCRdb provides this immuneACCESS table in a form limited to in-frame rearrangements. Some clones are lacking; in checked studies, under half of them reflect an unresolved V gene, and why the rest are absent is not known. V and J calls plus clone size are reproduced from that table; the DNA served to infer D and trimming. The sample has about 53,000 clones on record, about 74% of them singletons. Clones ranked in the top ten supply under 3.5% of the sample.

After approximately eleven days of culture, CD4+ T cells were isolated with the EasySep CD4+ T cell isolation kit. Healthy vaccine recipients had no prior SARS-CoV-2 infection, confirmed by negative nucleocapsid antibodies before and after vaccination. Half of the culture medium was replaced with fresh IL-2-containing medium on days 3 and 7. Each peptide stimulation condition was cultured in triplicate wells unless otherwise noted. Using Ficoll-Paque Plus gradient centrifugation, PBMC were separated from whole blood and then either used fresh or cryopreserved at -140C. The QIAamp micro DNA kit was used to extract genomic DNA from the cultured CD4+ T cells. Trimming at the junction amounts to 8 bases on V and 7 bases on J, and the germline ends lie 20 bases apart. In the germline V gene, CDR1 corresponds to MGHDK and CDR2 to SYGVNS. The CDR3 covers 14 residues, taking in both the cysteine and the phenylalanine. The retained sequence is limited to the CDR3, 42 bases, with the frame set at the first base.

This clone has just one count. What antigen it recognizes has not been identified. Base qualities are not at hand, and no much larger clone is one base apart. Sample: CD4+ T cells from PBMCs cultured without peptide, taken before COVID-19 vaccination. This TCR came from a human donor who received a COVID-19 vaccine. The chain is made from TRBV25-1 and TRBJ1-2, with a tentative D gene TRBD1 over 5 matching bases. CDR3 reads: CASASPSGTGGYTF. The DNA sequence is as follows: TGTGCCAGCGCCTCACCTTCCGGAACAGGTGGCTACACCTTC.